Shown below are 10 T cell receptor beta chains from a single sample sequenced in a study of OX40 agonist ivuxolimab in advanced cancers. Libraries were constructed by the immunoSEQ multiplex PCR assay. In its TCRdb copy, this immuneACCESS table keeps in-frame sequences only and misses some clones. Where compared with another copy, unresolved V genes explain less than half of these, and the others have no known cause. The sample contains some 55,000 clones, less than 85% of them found a single time. The ten largest clones capture around 13% of the sample. The sample in question was CD4+ or CD8+ T cells sorted from blood, obtained in a trial of the OX40 agonist ivuxolimab. These receptors all stem from an adult with an advanced solid tumor such as melanoma, head and neck, liver or kidney cancer.

The rearrangement joins TRBV6-1 to TRBJ2-2; 7 nucleotides align to TRBD1. The CDR3 sequence is 15 residues long. With 5 bases clipped from V and 0 bases from J, the junction kept 3 bases outside the gene matches. CDR1 and CDR2 from the germline V gene are MNHNS and SASEGT. The CDR3 region is CASSWDSTNTGELFF. The CDR3, as DNA: TGTGCCAGCAGTTGGGACAGTACGAACACCGGGGAGCTGTTTTTT.

The chain couples TRBV30 to TRBJ2-1, with TRBD2 identical over 14 bases. Germline lookup yields CDR1 GTSNPN and CDR2 SVGIG (reference sequence). The V segment lost 2 bases and the J segment 7 bases; nucleotides outside the gene matches: 10. The CDR3 covers 17 residues. CDR3 coding DNA: TGTGCCTGGAGTTTGGGGGGACTAGCGGGAGTGGGGAATGAGCAGTTCTTC. This gives the protein CAWSLGGLAGVGNEQFF.

The CDR3 DNA follows: TGTGCCAGCAGGCCAGAAGGGACAGGGGGGGGTATTAGTAATCAGCCCCAGCATTTT. It translates to CASRPEGTGGGISNQPQHF. The gene calls are TRBV27 and TRBJ1-5, with TRBD1 matching over 11 bases. Germline assignment: CDR1 MNHEY and CDR2 SMNVEV (reference sequence). V lost 6 bases, J lost 4 bases, and 17 bases stayed unmatched. The CDR3 is 19 amino acids.

The chain employs TRBV30 and TRBJ1-1; D is unresolved. This CDR3 is 12 amino acids long. CDR1 is GTSNPN and CDR2 is SVGIG in the germline V gene (reference sequence). Trimming left V 5 bases short and J 3 bases short, with 10 bases between. The CDR3 sequence is CAWGRRDTEAFF. The CDR3 DNA reads as TGTGCCTGGGGACGCCGGGACACTGAAGCTTTCTTT.

The chain employs TRBV5-1 and TRBJ2-3; unclear D gene. Germline V gene lookup returns CDR1 SGHRS and CDR2 YFSETQ. The V end was cut by 4 bases, the J end by 5 bases, with 14 bases between. This CDR3 spans 14 amino acids. The CDR3 region has the DNA TGCGCCAGCAGCCGAGTATCAGTAGTAGATACGCAGTATTTT. It translates to CASSRVSVVDTQYF.

V is TRBV6-6 and J is TRBJ2-2; D call uncertain. This CDR3 region has 14 residues. The germline V and J ends were trimmed by 0 bases and 3 bases, with 5 bases remaining between them. Germline V gives CDR1 MNHNY, CDR2 SVGAGI (reference sequence). The CDR3 DNA reads as TGTGCCAGCAGTTACTCAGGAGACACCGGGGAGCTGTTTTTT. Its translation is CASSYSGDTGELFF.

This clone is a singleton in its sample. This chain links TRBV5-5 with TRBJ1-2; 7 bases fit TRBD1. The CDR3 is made up of 13 amino acids. Germline CDR1 SGHKS, CDR2 YYEKEE (reference sequence). J gave up 5 bases and V 5 bases, and 6 bases lay outside the gene matches. The CDR3 nucleotides are TGTGCCAGCAGGCCAACAGGGGAATATGGCTACACCTTC. Translated: CASRPTGEYGYTF. Combining the CDR3 with reference TRBV5-5 and TRBJ1-2 gives the whole variable domain DAGVTQSPTHLIKTRGQQVTLRCSPISGHKSVSWYQQVLGQGPQFIFQYYEKEERGRGNFPDRFSARQFPNYSSELNVNALLLGDSALYLCASRPTGEYGYTFGSGTRLTVV.

This chain connects TRBV30 to TRBJ1-5; no clear D gene. The germline V and J ends were trimmed by 8 bases and 2 bases, with 13 bases remaining between them. Germline V gives CDR1 GTSNPN, CDR2 SVGIG (reference sequence). The CDR3 has 13 residues. The CDR3 sequence is CALSNGGNQPQHF. The CDR3 bases are TGTGCCCTGTCGAACGGAGGCAATCAGCCCCAGCATTTT.

The sample holds one count of this clone. The V and J genes are TRBV5-4 and TRBJ1-3; D unclear. The CDR3 extends over 14 amino acids. Germline-derived CDR1 and CDR2 are SGHNT and YYREEE (reference sequence). The V and J ends lost 0 bases and 2 bases respectively, with 6 bases between them. As DNA, the CDR3 is TGTGCCAGCAGCTTGGTAGGGACTGGAAACACCATATATTTT. Protein: CASSLVGTGNTIYF.

This chain links TRBV6-6 with TRBJ2-1; weak D call: TRBD2 (5 bases). Trimming left V 8 bases short and J 0 bases short, with 8 bases between. CDR3 size: 13 residues. CDR1 is MNHNY and CDR2 is SVGAGI in the germline V gene (reference sequence). CDR3 sequence reads: CASADYSYNEQFF. The CDR3 coding sequence is TGTGCCAGCGCAGACTACTCCTACAATGAGCAGTTCTTC.